Shown below are 25 T cell receptor beta chains from a single sample sequenced in a study of Ad26.COV2.S vaccination and SARS-CoV-2 variants. The treatment denotes: 15 to 20 received Ad26.COV2.S at low or high dose, single or two shots; 5 received placebo; per-sample allocation not given. The investigators took samples on day 63 after the first vaccine or placebo injection. Only in-frame clones appear in the TCRdb table, and some are missing; sequencing was by immunoSEQ multiplex PCR. The table includes more than 300,000 clones, about 82% detected once. Material: peripheral blood, obtained in a trial of Ad26.COV2.S vaccine versus placebo. These TCRs come from a person between 18 and 65 years old who received the Ad26.COV2.S COVID-19 vaccine or a placebo.

On this clone itself: This same CDR3 is encoded by further DNA sequences in the sample. The chain joins TRBV3-1 (or the pseudogene TRBV3-2) to TRBJ1-2; D uncertain. CDR1 is LGHDT and CDR2 is YNNKEL in the germline V gene (reference sequence). The CDR3 loop spans 15 amino acids. Trimming removed 1 base at V and 1 base at J, with 10 bases between. This chain's CDR3 is CASSQVTDFNYGYTF. DNA for the CDR3: TGTGCCAGCAGCCAAGTAACTGACTTTAACTATGGCTACACCTTC.

Comments on this clone: Other DNA variants within this sample encode the same CDR3. The chain employs TRBV7-2 and TRBJ1-5, with 9 bases identical to TRBD1. The CDR3 sequence is 15 residues long. V lost 3 bases and J lost 2; bases outside the gene matches: 2. The germline V gene has CDR1 SGHTA and CDR2 FQGNSA. CDR3 loop: CASSLDRGGNQPQHF. CDR3 bases: TGTGCCAGCAGCTTGGACAGGGGCGGCAATCAGCCCCAGCATTTT.

The sample holds a few counts of this clone. The chain's CDR3 is CASKTHDRGRHQPQHF. CDR3 nucleotide sequence: TGTGCCAGCAAAACCCATGACAGGGGTAGACATCAGCCCCAGCATTTT. V gene TRBV2 combines with J gene TRBJ1-5; the match to TRBD1 covers 8 bases. Germline CDR1 SNHLY, CDR2 FYNNEI. The CDR3 runs 16 residues. Trimming cost V 7 bases and J 5 bases; bases outside gene matches: 13.

The rearrangement links TRBV6-6 to TRBJ2-2; D not resolved. Germline CDR1 MNHNY, CDR2 SVGAGI (reference sequence). Trimming removed 7 bases from V and 4 bases from J, with 4 bases in between. This CDR3 comprises 11 residues. The CDR3 DNA follows: TGTGCCAGCACTATCACCGGGGAGCTGTTTTTT. It encodes CASTITGELFF.

This clone was detected only once. The chain joins TRBV6-5 to TRBJ1-2; D gene ambiguous. Germline values: CDR1 MNHEY, CDR2 SVGAGI. V was clipped by 0 bases and J by 0 bases, with 8 bases between them. This CDR3 region has 15 residues. The CDR3 loop is CASSYSRDSNYGYTF. The DNA of the CDR3 is TGTGCCAGCAGTTACTCGCGGGATTCTAACTATGGCTACACCTTC.

This clone showed up many times. The chain employs TRBV3-1 (or the pseudogene TRBV3-2) and TRBJ2-7, with D possibly being TRBD1 or TRBD2 (5 bases each). From germline, CDR1 is LGHDT and CDR2 YNNKEL (reference sequence). There are 15 residues in the CDR3. Trimming took off 4 bases at V and 4 bases at J, with 17 bases between the two ends. As DNA, the CDR3 is TGTGCCAGCAGCCTCTCCGGGGACCCTCCTTACGAGCAGTACTTC. It is translated as CASSLSGDPPYEQYF.

The chain links TRBV18 to TRBJ2-7; D not certain. CDR1 is KGHSH and CDR2 is LQKENI in the germline V gene. CDR3 length: 14 residues. Trimming left V 5 bases short and J 5 bases short, with 16 bases between. For the CDR3, the DNA is TGTGCCAGCTCATCGCCCCGGGCCCGTCACGAGCAGTACTTC. As protein: CASSSPRARHEQYF.

The gene calls are TRBV5-1 and TRBJ2-7, with no clear D. Germline V gene lookup returns CDR1 SGHRS and CDR2 YFSETQ. Trimming left V 0 bases short and J 6 bases short, with 4 bases between. This CDR3 comprises 11 residues. The CDR3 DNA follows: TGCGCCAGCAGCTTGGACACCGAGCAGTACTTC. As protein: CASSLDTEQYF.

The J gene is TRBJ1-1, the V gene TRBV25-1, with TRBD1 matching over 8 bases. V was pared by 4 bases and J by 3 bases, with 4 bases of the junction left unmatched. The CDR3 is 14 residues long. Germline V lookup: CDR1 MGHDK, CDR2 SYGVNS. The DNA for the CDR3 is TGTGCCAGCAGTGCTTCGGACAGGGACACTGAAGCTTTCTTT. Residues: CASSASDRDTEAFF.

The chain uses TRBV10-3 and TRBJ1-2; TRBD1 agrees at 10 bases. From germline, CDR1 is ENHRY and CDR2 SYGVKD. The CDR3 has 14 amino acids. The J segment lost 4 bases and the V segment lost 4 bases, leaving 3 bases of the junction unmatched. The CDR3, as DNA: TGTGCCATCAGTGGGGACAGGGGATCCTATGGCTACACCTTC. Amino acid sequence: CAISGDRGSYGYTF.

The genes are TRBV6-1 and TRBJ1-3; D is undetermined. The CDR3 is 16 amino acids. CDR1 and CDR2 from the germline V gene are MNHNS and SASEGT. The V end lost 0 bases, the J end lost 0 bases, and 9 bases lay between the germline ends. CDR3 coding DNA: TGTGCCAGCAGTGAAGCCGGCAGATACTCTGGAAACACCATATATTTT. As protein: CASSEAGRYSGNTIYF.

In its sample, this clone was seen a few times. The rearrangement links TRBV10-3 to TRBJ1-1; D is perhaps TRBD1 (5 bases). V gave up 6 bases and J gave up 0 bases, with 11 bases separating them. The CDR3 extends over 14 amino acids. Per germline, CDR1 ENHRY and CDR2 SYGVKD. This chain's CDR3 is CAIRGAVMNTEAFF. The CDR3 nucleotides read TGTGCCATCAGAGGGGCGGTGATGAACACTGAAGCTTTCTTT.

The genes are TRBV18 and TRBJ1-2, with D perhaps TRBD1 (6 bases). V was pared by 3 bases and J by 3 bases, with 14 bases between. Germline V gene lookup returns CDR1 KGHSH and CDR2 LQKENI. This CDR3 comprises 15 residues. CDR3 in amino acids: CASSPGVGAHYGYTF. The CDR3 DNA is TGTGCCAGCTCACCCGGTGTGGGGGCCCACTATGGCTACACCTTC.

CDR3 nucleotides: TGTGCCAGCAGTTCCCGGACAGACCCACCGGAGGCCAACGTCCTGACTTTC. It yields the protein CASSSRTDPPEANVLTF. This chain joins TRBV6-2 or TRBV6-3 and TRBJ2-6, with a tentative D call TRBD1 (6 bases). V gave up 4 bases and J gave up 6 bases, with 19 bases separating them. CDR1 and CDR2 (germline): MNHEY, SVGEGT. This CDR3 comprises 17 residues.

V gene TRBV4-1 combines with J gene TRBJ1-1, with D perhaps matching TRBD1 (6 bases). CDR1 is MGHRA and CDR2 is YSYEKL in the germline V gene. Trimming took 1 base from V and 5 from J, leaving 11 bases between them. CDR3 size: 14 residues. The CDR3 is CASSQVRGGTEAFF. The CDR3 DNA is TGCGCCAGCAGCCAAGTAAGAGGGGGGACTGAAGCTTTCTTT.

The chain combines TRBV27 with TRBJ2-3, with a tentative D call TRBD1 (6 bases). The CDR3 contains 14 residues. The V end was cut by 3 bases, the J end by 2 bases, with 9 bases between. CDR1 MNHEY and CDR2 SMNVEV come from the germline V gene (reference sequence). The CDR3 DNA follows: TGTGCCAGCAGTTTTGACAGGAACACAGATACGCAGTATTTT. Protein product: CASSFDRNTDTQYF.

V is TRBV6-6 and J is TRBJ2-5; possible D gene TRBD2, 5 bases. The CDR3 loop spans 14 amino acids. Germline V gives CDR1 MNHNY, CDR2 SVGAGI (reference sequence). V was pared by 10 bases and J by 0 bases, with 15 bases between. This CDR3 is CATRPRGNQETQYF. The CDR3 region has the DNA TGTGCCACCCGACCAAGAGGGAACCAAGAGACCCAGTACTTC.

CDR3 DNA sequence: TGTGCCAGCTCACCACCGGGGCAGGGAGAAGCTTTCTTT. Translating gives CASSPPGQGEAFF. This rearrangement joins TRBV18 to TRBJ1-1; possible D gene TRBD1, 5 bases. Trimming removed 0 bases at V and 8 bases at J, with 10 bases between. The germline CDR1 and CDR2 sequences are KGHSH and LQKENI. This CDR3 region has 13 residues.

This rearrangement joins TRBV30 to TRBJ1-6, with D tentatively TRBD1 (5 bases). Germline V gene lookup returns CDR1 GTSNPN and CDR2 SVGIG (reference sequence). The CDR3 is 17 residues long. V dropped 0 bases and J dropped 5 bases, with 17 bases sitting between them. This chain's CDR3 is CAWSVPVGAPNNSPLHF. The CDR3 DNA sequence: TGTGCCTGGAGTGTACCAGTAGGGGCACCTAATAATTCACCCCTCCACTTT.

CDR3 sequence (DNA): TGTGCCAGCAGCTCGCCCTGGGGCAGGGATGCGCAAACAGAGCAGTACTTC. It encodes CASSSPWGRDAQTEQYF. V gene TRBV11-2 combines with J gene TRBJ2-7; maybe TRBD1 (5 bases). The V end was cut by 4 bases, the J end by 7 bases, with 26 bases between. CDR3 size: 17 residues. Germline V gene lookup returns CDR1 SGHAT and CDR2 FQNNGV.

This sequence joins TRBV10-2 and TRBJ2-7; TRBD1 agrees at 8 bases. V shed 6 bases and J 1 base; nucleotides not matched to a gene: 8. The CDR3 consists of 15 residues. Germline V gene data show CDR1 as WSHSY and CDR2 as SAAADI. The CDR3 DNA sequence: TGCGCCAGCAGATCCATCGACAGGGGTTCCTACGAGCAGTACTTC. Residues: CASRSIDRGSYEQYF.

The chain is built from TRBV3-1 (or the pseudogene TRBV3-2) and TRBJ1-3, with 7 bases fitting TRBD1. J lost 3 bases, V lost 1 base, and 6 bases had no gene match. Germline V gene lookup returns CDR1 LGHDT and CDR2 YNNKEL (reference sequence). The CDR3 covers 16 residues. The CDR3 loop is CASSQVGGGDGNTIYF. For the CDR3, the DNA is TGTGCCAGCAGCCAAGTGGGAGGGGGCGATGGAAACACCATATATTTT.

The chain links TRBV5-1 to TRBJ2-2; D is undetermined. The CDR3 runs to 16 residues. In germline, CDR1 is SGHRS, CDR2 YFSETQ. V was cut by 0 bases and J by 1 base, with 10 bases left in between. The CDR3 protein is CASSLEPAGNTGELFF. The CDR3 nucleotides are TGCGCCAGCAGCTTGGAACCCGCAGGGAACACCGGGGAGCTGTTTTTT.

This sequence joins TRBV5-6 and TRBJ2-3; maybe TRBD2 (6 bases). CDR3 size: 17 residues. V lost 4 bases and J 3 bases, leaving 21 bases between the germline ends. Per the germline V gene, CDR1 is SGHDT and CDR2 is YYEEEE. In DNA, the CDR3 is TGTGCCAGCAGCACTGGCGGCCCGGGGGTGAGAACAGATACGCAGTATTTT. The encoded protein is CASSTGGPGVRTDTQYF.

This sequence joins TRBV18 and TRBJ2-7; the D gene could be TRBD1 or TRBD2 (6 bases each). The germline CDR1 and CDR2 sequences are KGHSH and LQKENI. V lost 0 bases to trimming and J lost 3 bases, with 12 bases between them. The CDR3 consists of 15 residues. As DNA, the CDR3 is TGTGCCAGCTCACCACCAGGGGGGAGCCTCTACGAGCAGTACTTC. Protein: CASSPPGGSLYEQYF.